This T cell receptor beta chain was recorded in a study of T cell changes during pregnancy in multiple sclerosis. J was trimmed by 3 bases and V by 4 bases; bases with no gene match: 6. The CDR3 is 15 amino acids. Per germline, CDR1 SNHLY and CDR2 FYNNEI. TCRdb keeps only in-frame clones here, not all; method: immunoSEQ multiplex PCR. Of 50,000 to 80,000 clones listed, around nine tenths are singletons. The sequence was collected from a female donor with multiple sclerosis, enrolled in a pregnancy study. The chain uses TRBV2 and TRBJ2-1; 7 bases agree with TRBD2. Sample: peripheral blood, taken in the second trimester of pregnancy. The CDR3 spells CASSAETSRYNEQFF. The CDR3 DNA is TGTGCCAGCAGTGCTGAGACTAGCCGCTACAATGAGCAGTTCTTC. The full variable domain, in which reference TRBV2 and TRBJ2-1 provide the parts outside the CDR3, is EPEVTQTPSHQVTQMGQEVILRCVPISNHLYFYWYRQILGQKVEFLVSFYNNEISEKSEIFDDQFSVERPDGSNFTLKIRSTKLEDSAMYFCASSAETSRYNEQFFGPGTRLTVL.